Following are 3 T cell receptor beta chains from one sample sequenced in a study of beta chain features in type 1 diabetes. Reverse transcription of all isolated RNA meant that expressed TCRB transcripts were sequenced. The data were produced by immunoSEQ multiplex PCR, yet TCRdb's version contains in-frame clones alone and is incomplete. This sample has fewer than 350,000 clones, with roughly a fifth found just once. The sequenced sample was naive CD4+ T cells from blood. Receptors originate from a woman aged 18-29 years in good health.

V and J are TRBV19 and TRBJ1-2, with D maybe TRBD1 (6 bases). Per the germline V gene, CDR1 is LNHDA and CDR2 is SQIVND (reference sequence). The V end was cut by 3 bases, the J end by 4 bases, with 12 bases between. The CDR3 covers 14 residues. CDR3 bases: TGTGCCAGTAGTATCCAGGGGCGAGGCTATGGCTACACCTTC. Amino acid sequence: CASSIQGRGYGYTF.

In this sample, this clone turned up a few times. The chain employs TRBV15 and TRBJ1-5; tentative D call: TRBD1 (5 bases). This CDR3 has 15 amino acids. Germline V gene data show CDR1 as LNHNV and CDR2 as YYDKDF (reference sequence). The V gene lost 0 bases and the J gene lost 7 bases, with 13 bases spanning the gap. CDR3 sequence reads: CATSRDRAKRQPQHF. CDR3 nucleotides: TGTGCCACCAGCAGAGACAGGGCAAAGAGACAGCCCCAGCATTTT.

The chain has TRBV7-9 and TRBJ1-5; 7 bases are shared with TRBD1. Unmatched junction bases numbered 6, after V lost 3 bases and J lost 1 base. This CDR3 is 16 amino acids long. Germline V lookup: CDR1 SEHNR, CDR2 FQNEAQ (reference sequence). The CDR3 coding sequence is TGTGCCAGCAGCTTTCACAGGGGAGGAAGCAATCAGCCCCAGCATTTT. Encoded protein: CASSFHRGGSNQPQHF. The whole variable domain, remainder taken from reference TRBV7-9 and TRBJ1-5, is DTGVSQNPRHKITKRGQNVTFRCDPISEHNRLYWYRQTLGQGPEFLTYFQNEAQLEKSRLLSDRFSAERPKGSFSTLEIQRTEQGDSAMYLCASSFHRGGSNQPQHFGDGTRLSIL.